A few counts support the clone carrying this T cell receptor beta chain. As yet, its antigen is unknown. This entry belongs to a study of blood T cells in healthy people across ages. Study-level results: Lack of knowledge of donor CMV status possibly confounded expanded clonotype changes. Among long-lived donors, naive CD4+ cells were more numerous and diversity higher than in aged donors.

The CDR3 covers 15 residues. CDR1 and CDR2 (germline): MGHDK, SYGVNS. V dropped 2 bases and J dropped 7 bases, with 17 bases sitting between them. Through a sample-barcoded 5' primer and a J-beta primer mix, a second PCR was run for about 6 to 12 cycles. TCRdb ran MiXCR on the 5' RACE reads and lists one entry per CDR3 protein. The table shows fewer than 2,000,000 distinct CDR3 sequences, with approximately 39% occurring only once. This receptor was obtained from a human donor in good health. The chain is built from TRBV25-1 and TRBJ2-5, with a possible D match to TRBD2 (6 bases). The source material was blood. The CDR3 here is CASSELSTRRGTQYF. In DNA, the CDR3 is TGTGCCAGCAGTGAACTGAGTACTAGGAGGGGGACCCAGTACTTC.